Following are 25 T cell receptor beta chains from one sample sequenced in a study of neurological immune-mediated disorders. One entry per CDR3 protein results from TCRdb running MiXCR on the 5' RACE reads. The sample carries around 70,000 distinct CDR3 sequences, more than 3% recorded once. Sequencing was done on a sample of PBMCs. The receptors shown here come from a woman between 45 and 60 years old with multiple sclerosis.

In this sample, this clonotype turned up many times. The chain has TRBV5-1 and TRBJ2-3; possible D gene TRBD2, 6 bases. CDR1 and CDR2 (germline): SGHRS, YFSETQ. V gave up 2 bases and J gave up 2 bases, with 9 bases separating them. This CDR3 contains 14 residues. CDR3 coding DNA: TGCGCCAGCAGCTTAGCGGGCGCCACAGATACGCAGTATTTT. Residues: CASSLAGATDTQYF.

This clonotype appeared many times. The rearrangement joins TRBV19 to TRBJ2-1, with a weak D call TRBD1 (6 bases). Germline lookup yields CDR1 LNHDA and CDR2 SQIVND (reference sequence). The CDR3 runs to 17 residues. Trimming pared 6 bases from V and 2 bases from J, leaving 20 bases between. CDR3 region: CASSPQGTLRAYNEQFF. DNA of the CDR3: TGTGCCAGTAGCCCACAGGGAACGCTTAGGGCCTACAATGAGCAGTTCTTC.

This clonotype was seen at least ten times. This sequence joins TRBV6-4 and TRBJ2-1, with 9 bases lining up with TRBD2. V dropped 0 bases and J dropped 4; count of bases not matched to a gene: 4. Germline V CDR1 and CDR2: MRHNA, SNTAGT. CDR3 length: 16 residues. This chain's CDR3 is CASSDSASGEYNEQFF. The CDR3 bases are TGTGCCAGCAGTGACTCGGCTAGCGGGGAGTACAATGAGCAGTTCTTC.

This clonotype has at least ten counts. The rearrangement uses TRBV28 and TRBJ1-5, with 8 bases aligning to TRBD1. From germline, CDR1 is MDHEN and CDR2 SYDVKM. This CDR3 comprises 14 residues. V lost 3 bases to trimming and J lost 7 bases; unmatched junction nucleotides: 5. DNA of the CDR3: TGTGCCAGCAGTTTCCCAGGGGGCGCCCAGCCCCAGCATTTT. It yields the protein CASSFPGGAQPQHF.

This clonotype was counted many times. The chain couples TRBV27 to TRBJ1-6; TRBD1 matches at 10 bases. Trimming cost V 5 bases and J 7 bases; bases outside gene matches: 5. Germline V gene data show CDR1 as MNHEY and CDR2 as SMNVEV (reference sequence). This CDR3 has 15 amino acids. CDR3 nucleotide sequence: TGTGCCAGCAGTCCGACAGGGGGCCGGAATTCACCCCTCCACTTT. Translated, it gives CASSPTGGRNSPLHF.

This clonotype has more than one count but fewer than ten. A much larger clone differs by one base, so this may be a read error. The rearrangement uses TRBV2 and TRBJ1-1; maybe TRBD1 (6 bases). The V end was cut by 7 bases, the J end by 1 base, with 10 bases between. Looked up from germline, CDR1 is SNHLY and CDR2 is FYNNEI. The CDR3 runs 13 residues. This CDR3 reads CASKGQPNTEAFF. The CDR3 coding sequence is TGTGCCAGCAAAGGACAGCCGAACACTGAAGCTTTCTTT.

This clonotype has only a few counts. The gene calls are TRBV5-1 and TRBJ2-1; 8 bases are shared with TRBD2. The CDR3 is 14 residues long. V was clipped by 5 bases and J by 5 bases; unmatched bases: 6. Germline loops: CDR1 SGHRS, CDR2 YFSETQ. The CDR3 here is CASRQRGNNNEQFF. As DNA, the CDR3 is TGCGCCAGCAGGCAGCGGGGGAATAACAATGAGCAGTTCTTC. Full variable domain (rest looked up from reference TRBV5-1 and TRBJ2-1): KAGVTQTPRYLIKTRGQQVTLSCSPISGHRSVSWYQQTPGQGLQFLFEYFSETQRNKGNFPGRFSGRQFSNSRSEMNVSTLELGDSALYLCASRQRGNNNEQFFGPGTRLTVL.

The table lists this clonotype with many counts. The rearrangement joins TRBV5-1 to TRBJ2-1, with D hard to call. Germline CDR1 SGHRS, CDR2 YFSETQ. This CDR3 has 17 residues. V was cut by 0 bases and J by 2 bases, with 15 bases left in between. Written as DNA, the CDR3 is TGCGCCAGCAGCTTGGACGGCGGCCTCCGAGCCTACAATGAGCAGTTCTTC. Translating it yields CASSLDGGLRAYNEQFF.

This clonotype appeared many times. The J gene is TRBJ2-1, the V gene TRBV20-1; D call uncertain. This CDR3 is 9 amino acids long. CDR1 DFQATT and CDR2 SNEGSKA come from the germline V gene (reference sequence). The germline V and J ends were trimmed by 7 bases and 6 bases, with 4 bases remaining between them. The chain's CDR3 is CSGINEQFF. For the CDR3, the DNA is TGCAGTGGAATCAATGAGCAGTTCTTC.

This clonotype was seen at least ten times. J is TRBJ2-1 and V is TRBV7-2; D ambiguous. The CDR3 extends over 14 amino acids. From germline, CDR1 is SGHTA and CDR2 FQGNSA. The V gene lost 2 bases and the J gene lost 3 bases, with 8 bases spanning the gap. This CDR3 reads CASSLFSNYNEQFF. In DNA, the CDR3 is TGTGCCAGCAGCTTATTTTCTAACTACAATGAGCAGTTCTTC.

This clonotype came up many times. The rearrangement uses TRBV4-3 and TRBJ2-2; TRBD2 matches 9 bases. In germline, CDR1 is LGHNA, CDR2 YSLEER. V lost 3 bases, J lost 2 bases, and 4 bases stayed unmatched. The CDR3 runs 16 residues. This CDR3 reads CASSHSSGVNTGELFF. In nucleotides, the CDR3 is TGCGCCAGCAGCCATTCTAGCGGGGTTAACACCGGGGAGCTGTTTTTT.

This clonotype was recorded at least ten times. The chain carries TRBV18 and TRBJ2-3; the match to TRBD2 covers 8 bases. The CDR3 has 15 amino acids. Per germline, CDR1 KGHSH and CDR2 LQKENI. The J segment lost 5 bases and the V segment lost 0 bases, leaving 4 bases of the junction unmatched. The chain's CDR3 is CASSPPVTSGDTQYF. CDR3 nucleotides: TGTGCCAGCTCACCACCCGTTACTAGCGGAGATACGCAGTATTTT.

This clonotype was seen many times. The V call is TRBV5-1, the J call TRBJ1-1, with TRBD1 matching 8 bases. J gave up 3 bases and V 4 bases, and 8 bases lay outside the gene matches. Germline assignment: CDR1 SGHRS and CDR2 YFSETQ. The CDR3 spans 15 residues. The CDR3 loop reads CASSPPTGADTEAFF. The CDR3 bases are TGCGCCAGCAGCCCACCGACAGGGGCCGACACTGAAGCTTTCTTT. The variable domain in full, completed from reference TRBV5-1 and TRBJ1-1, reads KAGVTQTPRYLIKTRGQQVTLSCSPISGHRSVSWYQQTPGQGLQFLFEYFSETQRNKGNFPGRFSGRQFSNSRSEMNVSTLELGDSALYLCASSPPTGADTEAFFGQGTRLTVV.

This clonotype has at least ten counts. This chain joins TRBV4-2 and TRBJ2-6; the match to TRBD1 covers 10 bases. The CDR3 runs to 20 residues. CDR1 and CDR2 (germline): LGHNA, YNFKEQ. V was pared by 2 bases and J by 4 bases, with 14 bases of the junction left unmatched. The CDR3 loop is CASSQLAGDRGFTGANVLTF. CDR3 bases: TGTGCCAGCAGCCAACTCGCCGGGGACAGGGGTTTCACCGGGGCCAACGTCCTGACTTTC.

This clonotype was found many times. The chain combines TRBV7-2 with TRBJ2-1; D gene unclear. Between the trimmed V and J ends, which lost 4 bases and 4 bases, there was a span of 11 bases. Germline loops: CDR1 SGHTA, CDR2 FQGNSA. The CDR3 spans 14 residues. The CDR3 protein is CASSSSLQYNEQFF. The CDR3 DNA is TGTGCCAGCAGCTCATCCCTCCAGTACAATGAGCAGTTCTTC.

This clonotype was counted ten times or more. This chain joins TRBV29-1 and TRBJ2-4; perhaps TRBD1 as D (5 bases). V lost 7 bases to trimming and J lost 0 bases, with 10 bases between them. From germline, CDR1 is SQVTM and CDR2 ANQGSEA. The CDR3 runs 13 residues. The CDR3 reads CSGGRVAKNIQYF. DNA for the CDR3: TGCAGCGGGGGCCGAGTAGCCAAAAACATTCAGTACTTC.

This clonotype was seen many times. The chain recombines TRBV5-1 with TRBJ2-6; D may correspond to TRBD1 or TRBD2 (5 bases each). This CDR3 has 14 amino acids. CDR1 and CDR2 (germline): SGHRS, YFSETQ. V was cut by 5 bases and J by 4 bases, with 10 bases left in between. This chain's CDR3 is CASREGTGANVLTF. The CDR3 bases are TGCGCCAGCAGAGAGGGGACCGGGGCCAACGTCCTGACTTTC. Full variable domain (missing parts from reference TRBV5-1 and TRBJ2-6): KAGVTQTPRYLIKTRGQQVTLSCSPISGHRSVSWYQQTPGQGLQFLFEYFSETQRNKGNFPGRFSGRQFSNSRSEMNVSTLELGDSALYLCASREGTGANVLTFGAGSRLTVL.

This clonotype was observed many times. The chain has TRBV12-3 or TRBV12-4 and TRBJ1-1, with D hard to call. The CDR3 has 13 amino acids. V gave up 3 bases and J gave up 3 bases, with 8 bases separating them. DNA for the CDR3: TGTGCCAGCAGTTTGACACAATACACTGAAGCTTTCTTT. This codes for CASSLTQYTEAFF.

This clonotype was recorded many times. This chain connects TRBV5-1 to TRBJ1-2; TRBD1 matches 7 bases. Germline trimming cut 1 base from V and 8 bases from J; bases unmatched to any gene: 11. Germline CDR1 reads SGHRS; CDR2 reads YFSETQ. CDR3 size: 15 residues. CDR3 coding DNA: TGCGCCAGCAGCTTGAACCCGGGACAGCCGGGGGGCTACACCTTC. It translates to CASSLNPGQPGGYTF.

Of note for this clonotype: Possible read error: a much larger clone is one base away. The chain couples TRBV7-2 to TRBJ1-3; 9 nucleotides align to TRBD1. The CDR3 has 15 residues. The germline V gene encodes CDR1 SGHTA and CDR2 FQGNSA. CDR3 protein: CASSRRDREGKTIYF. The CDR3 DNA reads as TGTGCCAGCAGCCGCCGGGACAGGGAGGGAAAAACCATATATTTT.

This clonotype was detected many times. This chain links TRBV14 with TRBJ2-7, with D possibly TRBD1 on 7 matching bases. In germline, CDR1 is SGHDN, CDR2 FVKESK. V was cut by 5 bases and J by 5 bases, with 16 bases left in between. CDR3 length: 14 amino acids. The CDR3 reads CASSSRGVLDEQYF. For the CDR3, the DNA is TGTGCCAGCAGCAGCAGGGGGGTACTGGACGAGCAGTACTTC.

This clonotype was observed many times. The CDR3 DNA follows: TGTGCCAGCAGCTTAGTAGCACAGACGCAGTACTTC. This encodes CASSLVAQTQYF. V is TRBV7-9 and J is TRBJ2-7; D unclear. The CDR3 runs to 12 residues. The germline V gene encodes CDR1 SEHNR and CDR2 FQNEAQ (reference sequence). Trimming removed 1 base from V and 9 bases from J, with 10 bases in between.

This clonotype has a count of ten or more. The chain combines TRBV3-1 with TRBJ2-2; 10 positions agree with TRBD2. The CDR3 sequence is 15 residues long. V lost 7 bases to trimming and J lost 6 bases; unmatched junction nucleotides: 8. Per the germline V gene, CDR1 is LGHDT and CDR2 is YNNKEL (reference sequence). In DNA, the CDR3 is TGTGCCAGCAAATCCGGGACTAGCGATGCCGGGGAGCTGTTTTTT. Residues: CASKSGTSDAGELFF.

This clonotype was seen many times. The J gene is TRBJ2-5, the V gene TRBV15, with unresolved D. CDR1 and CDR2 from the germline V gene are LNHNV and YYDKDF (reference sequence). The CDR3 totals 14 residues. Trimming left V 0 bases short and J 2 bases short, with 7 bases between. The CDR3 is CATSRDKLQETQYF. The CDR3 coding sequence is TGTGCCACCAGCAGAGATAAACTGCAAGAGACCCAGTACTTC. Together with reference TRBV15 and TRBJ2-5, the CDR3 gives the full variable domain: DAMVIQNPRYQVTQFGKPVTLSCSQTLNHNVMYWYQQKSSQAPKLLFHYYDKDFNNEADTPDNFQSRRPNTSFCFLDIRSPGLGDTAMYLCATSRDKLQETQYFGPGTRLLVL.

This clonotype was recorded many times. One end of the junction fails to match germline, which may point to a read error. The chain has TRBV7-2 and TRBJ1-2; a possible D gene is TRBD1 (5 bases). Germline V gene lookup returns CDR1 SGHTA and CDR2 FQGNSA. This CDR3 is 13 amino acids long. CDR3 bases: TGCGCCAGCAGCCTCGGGACGGTGTATGGCTACACCTTC. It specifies CASSLGTVYGYTF.